This T cell receptor (beta chain) was recorded in a study of siplizumab effects on memory and regulatory T cells. From germline, CDR1 is MGHDK and CDR2 SYGVNS. CDR3 length equals 13 residues. V lost 5 bases, J lost 5 bases, and 4 bases stayed unmatched. As regards this clone: Its specificity is not known.

General study findings and limits: A mean of around 65% of mappable alloreactive CD4+ clones were Treg-derived with siplizumab, compared with about 27% in controls. The mapping of alloreactive clones to unstimulated subsets covered only a minor fraction of them. Confirmation was lacking for the suppressive function of proliferating Tregs derived from siplizumab cultures.

It was 75,000 to 100,000 TCR templates that were assayed per sample. The repertoire was sequenced with immunoSEQ multiplex PCR; TCRdb's copy has only in-frame clones and lacks some. The table has roughly 120,000 clones, approximately 94% seen once. The chain carries TRBV25-1 and TRBJ2-7, with 9 bases matching TRBD1. This receptor was taken from a human donor in good health. Material: non-Treg CD4+ T cells sorted from blood. CDR3: CASSLTGGHEQYF. Written as DNA, the CDR3 is TGTGCCAGCAGTCTTACAGGGGGCCACGAGCAGTACTTC.